This is a list of T cell receptor beta chains from one sample in a study of a mutant IDH1 vaccine in newly diagnosed glioma. The antigens for these receptors are not known. Clones were read by immunoSEQ multiplex PCR, and TCRdb kept only the in-frame ones, dropping some. Of 30,000 to 35,000 clones in the sample, about 56% were seen once. Here the sequenced sample was PBMCs, taken from a glioma patient whose treatment included an IDH1 peptide vaccine. These receptors were collected from a woman aged 18-29 years with glioma. CDR3s include the opening cysteine and the closing phenylalanine or tryptophan. The D gene is left open where the match is weak. Size tells how often a clone was seen (once, few, many) or the class of an expanded clone, and some rows leave it out.

v_gene	j_gene	abundance	d_gene	CDR3aa	CDR3nt
TRBV7-2	TRBJ2-1	NA	NA	CASSLAIRTFNEQFF	TGTGCCAGCAGCTTAGCGATTCGGACTTTCAATGAGCAGTTCTTC
TRBV7-3	TRBJ2-1	NA	TRBD1	CASSHDRGFHNEQFF	TGTGCCAGCAGCCACGACAGGGGGTTTCACAATGAGCAGTTCTTC
TRBV13	TRBJ2-7	NA	NA	CASSLSGTSYEQYF	TGTGCCAGCAGCTTATCAGGGACCTCCTACGAGCAGTACTTC
TRBV7-6	TRBJ2-7	NA	NA	CASSADTGSEQYF	TGTGCCAGCAGCGCCGATACAGGGAGCGAGCAGTACTTC
TRBV4-1	TRBJ1-2	NA	NA	CASSQVPFFTGGVETGYTF	TGCGCCAGCAGCCAAGTGCCTTTCTTCACCGGGGGGGTCGAAACGGGCTACACCTTC
TRBV19	TRBJ2-3	NA	NA	CASMWGAGTDTQYF	TGTGCCAGTATGTGGGGAGCCGGCACAGATACGCAGTATTTT
TRBV27	TRBJ1-1	NA	TRBD1	CASSFQQGRAFF	TGTGCCAGCAGTTTTCAACAGGGGAGGGCTTTCTTT
TRBV21-1	TRBJ2-5	NA	NA	CASSTRSSGREETQYF	TGTGCCAGCAGCACCAGATCTAGCGGGAGAGAAGAGACCCAGTACTTC
TRBV2	TRBJ1-5	NA	NA	CASRGGLGGRSNQPQHF	TGTGCCAGCAGGGGGGGGCTAGGGGGGCGAAGCAATCAGCCCCAGCATTTT
TRBV2	TRBJ1-6	NA	NA	CASSGQLSSPLHF	TGTGCCAGCAGTGGACAGCTTAGTTCACCCCTCCACTTT
TRBV7-8	TRBJ1-5	NA	NA	CASSLVESRGQPQHF	TGTGCCAGCAGCTTAGTAGAGAGCAGGGGCCAGCCCCAGCATTTT
TRBV7-9	TRBJ1-1	few	NA	CASNQLWVTEAFF	TGTGCCAGCAACCAACTTTGGGTGACTGAAGCTTTCTTT
TRBV6-5	TRBJ1-2	NA	TRBD1	CASAPAGGGYTF	TGTGCCAGCGCCCCGGCAGGGGGAGGCTACACCTTC
TRBV7-6	TRBJ2-1	NA	NA	CASSLGSFGSEKQFF	TGTGCCAGCAGCTTAGGTAGTTTTGGGTCGGAAAAACAGTTCTTC
TRBV7-6	TRBJ1-5	few	NA	CASSPETTGGGQPQHF	TGTGCCAGCAGCCCCGAGACGACAGGCGGGGGGCAGCCCCAGCATTTT
TRBV5-6	TRBJ2-5	NA	NA	CASSFGSQETQYF	TGTGCCAGCAGCTTCGGCAGTCAAGAGACCCAGTACTTC
TRBV12-5	TRBJ1-1	NA	NA	CASGMPRDNLSF	TGTGCTAGTGGTATGCCCCGGGACAACTTGTCCTTT
TRBV7-7	TRBJ2-5	NA	NA	CASSLGTYQGETQYF	TGTGCTAGCAGCCTCGGGACATATCAAGGGGAGACCCAGTACTTC
TRBV19	TRBJ2-7	few	TRBD1	CASSPGTGFYEQYF	TGTGCCAGTAGCCCCGGGACAGGGTTCTACGAGCAGTACTTC
TRBV15	TRBJ1-5	few	TRBD1	CATSRDRGTGQGQPQHF	TGTGCCACCAGCAGAGATCGGGGGACAGGACAAGGGCAGCCCCAGCATTTT
TRBV27	TRBJ2-2	NA	NA	CASSSSANTGELFF	TGTGCCAGCAGTTCGTCGGCGAACACCGGGGAGCTGTTTTTT
TRBV4-1	TRBJ2-1	few	TRBD1	CASSPHPPGQATYNEQFF	TGCGCCAGCAGCCCCCACCCCCCGGGACAGGCCACCTACAATGAGCAGTTCTTC
TRBV13	TRBJ2-7	NA	TRBD1	CASSNSQGEGGEQYF	TGTGCCAGCAGCAACTCACAGGGGGAAGGTGGCGAGCAGTACTTC
TRBV9	TRBJ2-3	NA	NA	CASSVGTGNSDTQYF	TGTGCCAGCAGCGTCGGGACCGGGAACTCAGATACGCAGTATTTT
TRBV6-4	TRBJ1-2	NA	TRBD1	CASRGTGTYGYTF	TGTGCCAGCCGGGGGACAGGGACCTATGGCTACACCTTC
TRBV5-1	TRBJ2-5	NA	TRBD2	CASSLSSGFETQYF	TGCGCCAGCAGCTTATCTAGCGGGTTCGAGACCCAGTACTTC
TRBV11-2	TRBJ2-5	NA	TRBD2	CASSLLAGGYQETQYF	TGTGCCAGCAGCTTGCTAGCGGGTGGGTACCAAGAGACCCAGTACTTC
TRBV25-1	TRBJ2-5	NA	TRBD1	CASSRGLETQYF	TGTGCCAGCAGCAGGGGGCTAGAGACCCAGTACTTC
TRBV6-6	TRBJ2-7	NA	NA	CASSFLTGTYEQYF	TGTGCCAGCAGTTTCCTGACAGGCACCTACGAGCAGTACTTC
TRBV7-9	TRBJ2-7	few	NA	CASSFYRVEQYF	TGTGCCAGCAGCTTTTACAGGGTCGAGCAGTACTTC
TRBV7-2	TRBJ2-5	few	NA	CASSFSPGALSPETQYF	TGTGCCAGCAGCTTCTCTCCGGGGGCGCTTTCGCCAGAGACCCAGTACTTC
TRBV28	TRBJ2-7	NA	TRBD1	CASREQGAYEQYF	TGTGCCAGCAGGGAACAGGGGGCCTACGAGCAGTACTTC
TRBV9	TRBJ1-3	NA	NA	CASEQGSGNTIYF	TGTGCCAGCGAACAGGGTTCTGGAAACACCATATATTTT
TRBV6-5	TRBJ1-1	NA	TRBD1	CASSRKTGKGTEAFF	TGTGCCAGCAGTAGAAAGACAGGGAAGGGTACTGAAGCTTTCTTT
TRBV13	TRBJ1-4	NA	NA	CASSLGHSGATNEKLFF	TGTGCCAGCAGCTTAGGCCATTCGGGGGCTACTAATGAAAAACTGTTTTTT
TRBV11-1	TRBJ2-7	NA	TRBD1	CASSYLGQVGREQYF	TGTGCCAGCAGCTACCTAGGACAGGTCGGTCGCGAGCAGTACTTC
TRBV27	TRBJ2-1	NA	NA	CASNSLEGRGEQFF	TGTGCCAGCAATAGTTTGGAGGGGCGGGGTGAGCAGTTCTTC
TRBV5-8	TRBJ1-6	NA	NA	CASSRRGGWYNSPLHF	TGTGCCAGCAGCCGCCGAGGGGGGTGGTACAATTCACCCCTCCACTTT
TRBV5-1	TRBJ1-1	few	NA	CASSSFGETNTEAFF	TGCGCCAGCAGCTCATTCGGGGAGACGAACACTGAAGCTTTCTTT
TRBV19	TRBJ1-5	NA	NA	CASSREGIAYSNQPQHF	TGTGCCAGTAGTAGAGAAGGGATCGCTTATAGCAATCAGCCCCAGCATTTT